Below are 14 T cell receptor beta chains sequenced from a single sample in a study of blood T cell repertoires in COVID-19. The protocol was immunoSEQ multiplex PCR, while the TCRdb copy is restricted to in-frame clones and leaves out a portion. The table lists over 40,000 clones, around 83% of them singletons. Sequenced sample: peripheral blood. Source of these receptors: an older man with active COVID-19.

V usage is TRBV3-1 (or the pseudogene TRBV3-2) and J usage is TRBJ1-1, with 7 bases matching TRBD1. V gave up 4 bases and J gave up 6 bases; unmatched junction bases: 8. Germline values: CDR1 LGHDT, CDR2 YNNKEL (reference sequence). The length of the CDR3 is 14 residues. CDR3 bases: TGTGCCAGCAGCCGAACCGAGGGGGCAGCTGAAGCTTTCTTT. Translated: CASSRTEGAAEAFF.

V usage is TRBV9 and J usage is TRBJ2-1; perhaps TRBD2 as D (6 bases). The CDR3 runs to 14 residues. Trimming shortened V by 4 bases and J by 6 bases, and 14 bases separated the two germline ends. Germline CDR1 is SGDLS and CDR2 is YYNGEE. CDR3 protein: CASSPLGLPNEQFF. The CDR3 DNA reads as TGTGCCAGCAGCCCCCTGGGACTCCCCAATGAGCAGTTCTTC.

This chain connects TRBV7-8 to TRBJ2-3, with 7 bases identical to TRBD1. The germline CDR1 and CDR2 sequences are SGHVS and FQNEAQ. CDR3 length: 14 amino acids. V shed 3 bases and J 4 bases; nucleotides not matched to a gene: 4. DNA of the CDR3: TGTGCCAGCAGCTTTCTCCAGGGGGCAGATACGCAGTATTTT. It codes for CASSFLQGADTQYF.

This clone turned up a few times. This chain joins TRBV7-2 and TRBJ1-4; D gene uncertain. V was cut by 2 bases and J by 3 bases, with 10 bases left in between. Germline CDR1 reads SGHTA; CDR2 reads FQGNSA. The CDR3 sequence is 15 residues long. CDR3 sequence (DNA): TGTGCCAGCAGCTTAATCGTTGGAGCTAATGAAAAACTGTTTTTT. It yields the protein CASSLIVGANEKLFF.

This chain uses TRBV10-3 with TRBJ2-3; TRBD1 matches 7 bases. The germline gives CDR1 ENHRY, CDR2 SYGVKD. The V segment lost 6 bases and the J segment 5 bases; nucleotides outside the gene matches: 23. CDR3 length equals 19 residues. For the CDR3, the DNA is TGTGCCATCAGGGGTGTAGCTCTACAGGGGACCCGAAATGGAGATACGCAGTATTTT. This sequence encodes CAIRGVALQGTRNGDTQYF.

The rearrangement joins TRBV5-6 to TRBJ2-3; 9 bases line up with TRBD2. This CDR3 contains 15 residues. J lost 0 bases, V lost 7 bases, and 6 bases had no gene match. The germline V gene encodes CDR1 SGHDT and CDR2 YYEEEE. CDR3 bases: TGTGCCAGCGACGAGAGCGGGAGGAGCACAGATACGCAGTATTTT. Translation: CASDESGRSTDTQYF.

For the CDR3, the DNA is TGTGCCAGCAGCCAAGAAGCAGGGGTAAGCTCCTACGAGCAGTACTTC. Its translation is CASSQEAGVSSYEQYF. The chain links TRBV14 to TRBJ2-7; D is perhaps TRBD1 (6 bases). V dropped 0 bases and J dropped 0 bases, with 12 bases sitting between them. The V gene's germline CDR1 is SGHDN and CDR2 FVKESK. This CDR3 has 16 amino acids.

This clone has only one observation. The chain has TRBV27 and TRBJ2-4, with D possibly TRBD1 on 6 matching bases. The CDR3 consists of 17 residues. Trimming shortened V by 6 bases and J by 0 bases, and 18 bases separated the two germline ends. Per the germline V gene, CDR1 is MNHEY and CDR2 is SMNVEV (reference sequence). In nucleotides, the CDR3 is TGTGCCAGCAGGGAACAGGGCCTCCACCTAGCCAAAAACATTCAGTACTTC. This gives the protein CASREQGLHLAKNIQYF.

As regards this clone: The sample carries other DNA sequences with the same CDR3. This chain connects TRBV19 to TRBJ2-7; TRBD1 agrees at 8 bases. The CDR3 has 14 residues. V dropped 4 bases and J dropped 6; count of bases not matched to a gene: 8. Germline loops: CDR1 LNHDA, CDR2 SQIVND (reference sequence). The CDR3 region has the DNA TGTGCCAGTAGTACCCACGGGACAGGTAGCGAGCAGTACTTC. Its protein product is CASSTHGTGSEQYF. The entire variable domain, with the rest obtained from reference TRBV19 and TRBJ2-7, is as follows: DGGITQSPKYLFRKEGQNVTLSCEQNLNHDAMYWYRQDPGQGLRLIYYSQIVNDFQKGDIAEGYSVSREKKESFPLTVTSAQKNPTAFYLCASSTHGTGSEQYFGPGTRLTVT.

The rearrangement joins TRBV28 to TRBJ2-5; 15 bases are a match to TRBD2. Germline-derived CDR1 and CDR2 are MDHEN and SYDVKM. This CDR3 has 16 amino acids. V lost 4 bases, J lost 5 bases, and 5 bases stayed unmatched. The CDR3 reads CASSSSGTSGRETQYF. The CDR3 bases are TGTGCCAGCAGTTCCTCCGGGACTAGCGGGAGGGAGACCCAGTACTTC.

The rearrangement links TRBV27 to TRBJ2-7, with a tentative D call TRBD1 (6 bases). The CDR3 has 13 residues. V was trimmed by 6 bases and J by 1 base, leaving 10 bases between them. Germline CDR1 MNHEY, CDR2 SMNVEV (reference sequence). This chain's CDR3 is CASSYGQSYEQYF. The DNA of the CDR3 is TGTGCCAGCAGCTATGGACAGTCCTACGAGCAGTACTTC.

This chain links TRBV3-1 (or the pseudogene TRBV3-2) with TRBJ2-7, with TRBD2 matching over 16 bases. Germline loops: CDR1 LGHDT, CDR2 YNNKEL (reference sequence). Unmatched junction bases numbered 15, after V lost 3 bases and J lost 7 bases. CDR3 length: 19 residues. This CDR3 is CASSQVSGTSGRARREQYF. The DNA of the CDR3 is TGTGCCAGCAGCCAGGTGTCCGGGACTAGCGGGAGGGCCAGGAGGGAGCAGTACTTC.

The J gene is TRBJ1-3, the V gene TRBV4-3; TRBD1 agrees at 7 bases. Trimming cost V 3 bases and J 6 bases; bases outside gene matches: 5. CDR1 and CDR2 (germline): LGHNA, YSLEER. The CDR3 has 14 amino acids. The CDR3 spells CASSHIDRENTIYF. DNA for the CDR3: TGCGCCAGCAGCCATATAGACAGGGAAAACACCATATATTTT.

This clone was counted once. CDR3 nucleotides: TGTGCCAGCAGTGCAGGGCCGAACACCGGGGAGCTGTTTTTT. It is translated as CASSAGPNTGELFF. The rearrangement uses TRBV2 and TRBJ2-2, with a weak D call TRBD1 (5 bases). CDR1 is SNHLY and CDR2 is FYNNEI in the germline V gene. The CDR3 runs to 14 residues. V was pared by 4 bases and J by 0 bases, with 6 bases between. The entire variable domain, with the rest obtained from reference TRBV2 and TRBJ2-2, is as follows: EPEVTQTPSHQVTQMGQEVILRCVPISNHLYFYWYRQILGQKVEFLVSFYNNEISEKSEIFDDQFSVERPDGSNFTLKIRSTKLEDSAMYFCASSAGPNTGELFFGEGSRLTVL.